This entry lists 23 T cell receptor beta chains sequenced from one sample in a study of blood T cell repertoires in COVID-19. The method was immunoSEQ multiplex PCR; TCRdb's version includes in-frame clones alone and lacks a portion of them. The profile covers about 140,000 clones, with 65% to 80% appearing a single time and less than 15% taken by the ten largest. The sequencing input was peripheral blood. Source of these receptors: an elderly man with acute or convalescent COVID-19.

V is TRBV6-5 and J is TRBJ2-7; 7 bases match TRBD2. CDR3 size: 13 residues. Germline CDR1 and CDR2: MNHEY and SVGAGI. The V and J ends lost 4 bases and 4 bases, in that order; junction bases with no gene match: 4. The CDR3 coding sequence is TGTGCCAGCAGTTTCGGGGGGAGTTACGAGCAGTACTTC. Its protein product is CASSFGGSYEQYF.

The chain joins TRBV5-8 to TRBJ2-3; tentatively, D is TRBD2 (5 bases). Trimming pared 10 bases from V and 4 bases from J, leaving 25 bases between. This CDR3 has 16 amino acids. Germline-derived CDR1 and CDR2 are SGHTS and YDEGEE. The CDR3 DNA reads TGTGCCGGGTCCCGTCCGAGGGCAGGCTTCGCAGATACGCAGTATTTT. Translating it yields CAGSRPRAGFADTQYF. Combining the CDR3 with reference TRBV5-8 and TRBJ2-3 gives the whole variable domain EAGVTQSPTHLIKTRGQQATLRCSPISGHTSVYWYQQALGLGLQFLLWYDEGEERNRGNFPPRFSGRQFPNYSSELNVNALELEDSALYLCAGSRPRAGFADTQYFGPGTRLTVL.

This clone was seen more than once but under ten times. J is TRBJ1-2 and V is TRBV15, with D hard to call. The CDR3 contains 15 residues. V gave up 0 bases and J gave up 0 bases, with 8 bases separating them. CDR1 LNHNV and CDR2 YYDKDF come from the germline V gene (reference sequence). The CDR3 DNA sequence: TGTGCCACCAGCAGAGATCCCGGGTCTAACTATGGCTACACCTTC. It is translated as CATSRDPGSNYGYTF.

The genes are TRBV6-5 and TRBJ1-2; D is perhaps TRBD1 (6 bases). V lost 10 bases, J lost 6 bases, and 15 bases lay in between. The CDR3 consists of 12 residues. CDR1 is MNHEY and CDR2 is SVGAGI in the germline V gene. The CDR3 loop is CATVQGSNGYTF. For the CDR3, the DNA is TGTGCCACAGTACAGGGTTCCAATGGCTACACCTTC.

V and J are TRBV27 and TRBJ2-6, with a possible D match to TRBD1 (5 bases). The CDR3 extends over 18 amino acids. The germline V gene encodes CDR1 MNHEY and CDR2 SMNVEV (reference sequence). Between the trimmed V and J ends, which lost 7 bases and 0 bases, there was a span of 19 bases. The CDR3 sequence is CASKTNDRTFSGANVLTF. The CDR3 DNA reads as TGTGCCAGCAAAACCAACGACAGAACATTCTCTGGGGCCAACGTCCTGACTTTC.

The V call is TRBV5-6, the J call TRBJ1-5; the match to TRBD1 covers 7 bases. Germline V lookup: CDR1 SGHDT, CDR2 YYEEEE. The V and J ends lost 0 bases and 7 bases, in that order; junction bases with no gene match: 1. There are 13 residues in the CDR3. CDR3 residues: CASSLGGGQPQHF. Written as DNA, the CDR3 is TGTGCCAGCAGCTTGGGAGGGGGCCAGCCCCAGCATTTT.

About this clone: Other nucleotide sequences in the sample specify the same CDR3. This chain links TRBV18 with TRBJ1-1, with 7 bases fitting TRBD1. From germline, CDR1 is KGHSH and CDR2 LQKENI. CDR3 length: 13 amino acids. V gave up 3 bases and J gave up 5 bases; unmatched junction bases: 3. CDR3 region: CASSPQGETEAFF. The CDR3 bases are TGTGCCAGCTCACCCCAGGGGGAGACTGAAGCTTTCTTT.

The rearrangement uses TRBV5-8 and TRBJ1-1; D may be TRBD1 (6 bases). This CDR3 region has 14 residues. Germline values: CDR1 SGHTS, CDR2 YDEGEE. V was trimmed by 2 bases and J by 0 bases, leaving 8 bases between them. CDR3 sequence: CASSFAGVNTEAFF. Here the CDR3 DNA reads TGTGCCAGCAGCTTCGCAGGGGTGAACACTGAAGCTTTCTTT. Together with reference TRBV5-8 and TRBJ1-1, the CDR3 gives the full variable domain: EAGVTQSPTHLIKTRGQQATLRCSPISGHTSVYWYQQALGLGLQFLLWYDEGEERNRGNFPPRFSGRQFPNYSSELNVNALELEDSALYLCASSFAGVNTEAFFGQGTRLTVV.

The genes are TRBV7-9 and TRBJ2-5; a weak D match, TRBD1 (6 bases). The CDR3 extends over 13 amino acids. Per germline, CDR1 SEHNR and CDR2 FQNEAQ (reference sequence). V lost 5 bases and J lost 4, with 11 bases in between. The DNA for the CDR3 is TGTGCCAGCAGCATCAGGGGCCCAGAGACCCAGTACTTC. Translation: CASSIRGPETQYF.

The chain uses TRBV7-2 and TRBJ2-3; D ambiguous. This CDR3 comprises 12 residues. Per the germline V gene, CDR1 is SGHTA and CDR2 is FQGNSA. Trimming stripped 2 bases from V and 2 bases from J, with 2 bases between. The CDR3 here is CASSLYTDTQYF. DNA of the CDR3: TGTGCCAGCAGCTTATACACAGATACGCAGTATTTT.

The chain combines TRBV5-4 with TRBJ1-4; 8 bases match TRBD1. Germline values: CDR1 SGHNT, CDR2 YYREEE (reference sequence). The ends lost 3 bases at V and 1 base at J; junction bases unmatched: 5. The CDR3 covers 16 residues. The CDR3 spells CASSSATGGTNEKLFF. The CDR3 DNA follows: TGTGCCAGCAGCTCCGCCACAGGGGGAACTAATGAAAAACTGTTTTTT.

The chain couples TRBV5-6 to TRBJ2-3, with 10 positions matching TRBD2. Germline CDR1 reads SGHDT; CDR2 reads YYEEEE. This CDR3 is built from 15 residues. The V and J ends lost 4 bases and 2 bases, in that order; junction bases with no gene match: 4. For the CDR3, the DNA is TGTGCCAGCAGCCTTAGCGGGGGGCCCACAGATACGCAGTATTTT. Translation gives CASSLSGGPTDTQYF. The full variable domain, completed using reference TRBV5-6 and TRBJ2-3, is DAGVTQSPTHLIKTRGQQVTLRCSPKSGHDTVSWYQQALGQGPQFIFQYYEEEERQRGNFPDRFSGHQFPNYSSELNVNALLLGDSALYLCASSLSGGPTDTQYFGPGTRLTVL.

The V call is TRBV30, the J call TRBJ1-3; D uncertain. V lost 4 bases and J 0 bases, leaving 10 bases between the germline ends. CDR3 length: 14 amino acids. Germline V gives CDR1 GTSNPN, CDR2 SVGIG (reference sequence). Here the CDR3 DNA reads TGTGCCTGGAAAAGAGGGTTCTCTGGAAACACCATATATTTT. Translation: CAWKRGFSGNTIYF.

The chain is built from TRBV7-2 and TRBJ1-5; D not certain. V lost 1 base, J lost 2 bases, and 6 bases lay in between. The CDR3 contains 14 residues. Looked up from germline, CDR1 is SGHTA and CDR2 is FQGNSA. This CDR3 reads CASSLDRGNQPQHF. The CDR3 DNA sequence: TGTGCCAGCAGCTTAGACCGGGGCAATCAGCCCCAGCATTTT.

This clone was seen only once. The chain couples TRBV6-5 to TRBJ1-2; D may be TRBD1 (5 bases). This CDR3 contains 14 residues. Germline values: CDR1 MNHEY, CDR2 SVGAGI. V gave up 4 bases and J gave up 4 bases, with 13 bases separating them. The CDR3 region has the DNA TGTGCCAGCAGTTCGGGGGAGTATATCTATGGCTACACCTTC. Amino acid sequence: CASSSGEYIYGYTF.

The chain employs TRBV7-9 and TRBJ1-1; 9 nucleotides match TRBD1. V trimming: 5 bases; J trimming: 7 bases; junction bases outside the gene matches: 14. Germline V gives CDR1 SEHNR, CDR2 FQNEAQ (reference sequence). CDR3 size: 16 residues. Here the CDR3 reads CASSSRQGVGASEAFF. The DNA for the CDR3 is TGTGCCAGCAGCAGCAGACAGGGGGTCGGCGCGAGTGAAGCTTTCTTT.

The CDR3: CASRGTGNDYGYTF. The DNA for the CDR3 is TGTGCCAGCAGGGGGACAGGGAACGACTATGGCTACACCTTC. The chain joins TRBV6-6 to TRBJ1-2; 9 bases match TRBD1. CDR1 MNHNY and CDR2 SVGAGI come from the germline V gene (reference sequence). The CDR3 loop spans 14 amino acids. V dropped 6 bases and J dropped 3; count of bases not matched to a gene: 5.

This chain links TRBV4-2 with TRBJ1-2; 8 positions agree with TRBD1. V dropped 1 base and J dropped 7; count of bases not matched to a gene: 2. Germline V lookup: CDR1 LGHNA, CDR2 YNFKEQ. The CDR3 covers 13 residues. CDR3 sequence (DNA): TGTGCCAGCAGCCAAGGGACAGGGAGTGGCTACACCTTC. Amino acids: CASSQGTGSGYTF.

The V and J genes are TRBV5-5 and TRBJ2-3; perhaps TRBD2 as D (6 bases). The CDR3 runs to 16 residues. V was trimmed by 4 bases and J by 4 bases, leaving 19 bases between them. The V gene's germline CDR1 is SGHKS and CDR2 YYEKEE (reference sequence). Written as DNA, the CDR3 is TGTGCCAGCAGCACAGGTACTAGGTCGGGAGCAGATACGCAGTATTTT. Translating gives CASSTGTRSGADTQYF. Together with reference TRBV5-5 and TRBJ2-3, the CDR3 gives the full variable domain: DAGVTQSPTHLIKTRGQQVTLRCSPISGHKSVSWYQQVLGQGPQFIFQYYEKEERGRGNFPDRFSARQFPNYSSELNVNALLLGDSALYLCASSTGTRSGADTQYFGPGTRLTVL.

CDR3 sequence reads: CATRREVFSYEQYF. For the CDR3, the DNA is TGCGCCACCCGGCGCGAGGTTTTCTCCTACGAGCAGTACTTC. This chain connects TRBV5-1 to TRBJ2-7; D not resolved. Germline CDR1 is SGHRS and CDR2 is YFSETQ. Trimming took 9 bases from V and 0 from J, leaving 16 bases between them. The CDR3 contains 14 residues.

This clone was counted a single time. Here the CDR3 reads CASSGRYEQYF. Here the CDR3 DNA reads TGTGCCAGCAGTGGGAGATACGAGCAGTACTTC. The genes are TRBV28 and TRBJ2-7; D possibly corresponds to TRBD2 (5 bases). CDR1 and CDR2 from the germline V gene are MDHEN and SYDVKM. CDR3 size: 11 residues. Trimming removed 5 bases from V and 4 bases from J, with 6 bases in between.

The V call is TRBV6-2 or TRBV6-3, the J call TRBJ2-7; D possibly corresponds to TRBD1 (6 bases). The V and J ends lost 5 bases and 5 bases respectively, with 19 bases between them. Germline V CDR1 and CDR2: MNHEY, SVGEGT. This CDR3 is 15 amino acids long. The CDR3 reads CASSDRLGARDEQYF. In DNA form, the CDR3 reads TGTGCCAGCAGTGACCGCCTGGGGGCGCGGGACGAGCAGTACTTC.

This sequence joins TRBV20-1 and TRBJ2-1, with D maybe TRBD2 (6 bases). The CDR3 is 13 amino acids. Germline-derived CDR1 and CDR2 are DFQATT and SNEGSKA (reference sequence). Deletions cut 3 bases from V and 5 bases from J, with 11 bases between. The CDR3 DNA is TGCAGTGCTAGTAGCGGATTTAACAATGAGCAGTTCTTC. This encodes CSASSGFNNEQFF.